The clone carrying this TCR beta chain was seen a few times. TCRdb recomputed calls from the RT-PCR reads with MiXCR, one row per CDR3 protein. Among approximately 720,000 distinct CDR3 sequences listed, 12% to 15% were seen once. Trimming removed 5 bases from V and 9 bases from J; junction bases left unmatched: 7. The germline gives CDR1 SEHNR, CDR2 FQNEAQ (reference sequence). This CDR3 region has 13 residues. J is TRBJ1-3 and V is TRBV7-9; 7 bases line up with TRBD1. Specimen: memory CD4+ T cells from blood. This TCR derives from a female donor in good health, serving as a healthy control. CDR3 sequence: CASSVRQGPTIYF. The CDR3 region has the DNA TGTGCCAGCAGCGTCCGACAGGGACCCACCATATATTTT.